The rows below give T cell receptor beta chains drawn from one sample of a study of persistence of HIV-infected CD4 T cells. The protocol was immunoSEQ multiplex PCR, while the TCRdb copy is restricted to in-frame clones and leaves out a portion. The sample consists of roughly 48,000 clones, 88% of them appearing once. These receptors lack a known antigen. Specimen: CD4+ T cells sorted from PBMCs after roughly 19-hour stimulation, collected from a patient who received antiretroviral therapy. The origin of the receptors is an adult woman with HIV who was CMV-seropositive. The CDR3 runs from the conserved cysteine through the conserved F or W. D genes are given only for firm matches. Size is omitted from some rows. Given values are once, few, many or a class for expanded clones.

V: TRBV29-1; D: TRBD1; J: TRBJ1-1; size: -; DNA: TGCAGCGTAAACCGGGGACAGCTGAACACTGAAGCTTTCTTT; CDR3: CSVNRGQLNTEAFF
V: TRBV9; D: -; J: TRBJ1-2; size: -; DNA: TGTGCCAGCAGCGCGACCTCGAGGGTTGGGTATGGCTACACCTTC; CDR3: CASSATSRVGYGYTF
V: TRBV19; D: TRBD1; J: TRBJ2-3; size: -; DNA: TGTGCCAGTAGTAATCCAGGGGGAAGCACAGATACGCAGTATTTT; CDR3: CASSNPGGSTDTQYF
V: TRBV3-1/TRBV3-2; D: TRBD1; J: TRBJ1-2; size: few; DNA: TGTGCCAGCAGCCTCTTGGACAGGGGAGATGGCTACACCTTC; CDR3: CASSLLDRGDGYTF
V: TRBV5-6; D: -; J: TRBJ2-5; size: -; DNA: TGTGCCAGCAGCTTGGGTGTTCGCCAAGAGACCCAGTACTTC; CDR3: CASSLGVRQETQYF
V: TRBV27; D: -; J: TRBJ1-2; size: -; DNA: TGTGCCAGCAGTTTAACCCAGACAGGATCCTATGGCTACACCTTC; CDR3: CASSLTQTGSYGYTF
V: TRBV5-1; D: -; J: TRBJ1-1; size: -; DNA: TGCGCCAGCAGCTTGAACGGTTGGGGGGACACTGAAGCTTTCTTT; CDR3: CASSLNGWGDTEAFF
V: TRBV6-4; D: -; J: TRBJ2-3; size: -; DNA: TGTGCCAGCAGTGACGGGCAGGGGAGCGGAGATACGCAGTATTTT; CDR3: CASSDGQGSGDTQYF
V: TRBV29-1; D: -; J: TRBJ2-2; size: -; DNA: TGCAGCGTTGGTCAGCCTAACACCGGGGAGCTGTTTTTT; CDR3: CSVGQPNTGELFF
V: TRBV11-3; D: -; J: TRBJ2-7; size: -; DNA: TGTGCCAGCAGCTTGGGACCGTCAACCTACGAGCAGTACTTC; CDR3: CASSLGPSTYEQYF
V: TRBV6-5; D: -; J: TRBJ1-5; size: -; DNA: TGTGCCAGCAGTTACGGGTTCGGAAGCAATCAGCCCCAGCATTTT; CDR3: CASSYGFGSNQPQHF
V: TRBV10-1; D: -; J: TRBJ1-5; size: -; DNA: TGCGCCAGCAGTGAGCTGGCCCGAAACTATCAGCCCCAGCATTTT; CDR3: CASSELARNYQPQHF
V: TRBV5-1; D: -; J: TRBJ1-4; size: -; DNA: TGCGCCAGCAGCTTCAATGCCCTAAATGAAAAACTGTTTTTT; CDR3: CASSFNALNEKLFF
V: TRBV2; D: -; J: TRBJ2-1; size: -; DNA: TGTGCCAGCAAAGATGACTACCGTAATGAGCAGTTCTTC; CDR3: CASKDDYRNEQFF
V: TRBV2; D: -; J: TRBJ2-1; size: few; DNA: TGTGCCAGCAGTAGGCAGGGTGTCTACAATGAGCAGTTCTTC; CDR3: CASSRQGVYNEQFF
V: TRBV10-2; D: -; J: TRBJ2-3; size: -; DNA: TGCGCCAGCAGTGAGGGGTCGGATCTTGGGGCAGATACGCAGTATTTT; CDR3: CASSEGSDLGADTQYF
V: TRBV5-6; D: TRBD1; J: TRBJ1-2; size: -; DNA: TGTGCCAGCAAAGATATTGACAGGGTGGATGGCTACACCTTC; CDR3: CASKDIDRVDGYTF
V: TRBV2; D: -; J: TRBJ2-3; size: -; DNA: TGTGCCAGCAACACCCGGACAGATACGCAGTATTTT; CDR3: CASNTRTDTQYF
V: TRBV5-1; D: TRBD1; J: TRBJ1-3; size: -; DNA: TGCGCCAGCAGCTTGGACGGGACAGGAGCAAATGGAAACACCATATATTTT; CDR3: CASSLDGTGANGNTIYF
V: TRBV3-1/TRBV3-2; D: -; J: TRBJ2-1; size: -; DNA: TGTGCCAGCAGCCTCCTCTTTGCGGGGTACAATGAGCAGTTCTTC; CDR3: CASSLLFAGYNEQFF
V: TRBV10-1; D: TRBD1; J: TRBJ1-4; size: -; DNA: TGCGCCAGCAGTGAGTCCGGGACAGGCCGTGAAAAACTGTTTTTT; CDR3: CASSESGTGREKLFF
V: TRBV25-1; D: -; J: TRBJ1-2; size: -; DNA: TGTGCCAGCAGGAGGGGGGAGGCCTATGGCTACACCTTC; CDR3: CASRRGEAYGYTF
V: TRBV6-5; D: -; J: TRBJ2-7; size: few; DNA: TGTGCCAGCAGCCTTGGGCCTACCTACGAGCAGTACTTC; CDR3: CASSLGPTYEQYF
V: TRBV11-2; D: -; J: TRBJ2-5; size: -; DNA: TGTGCCAGCAGCTCCGCGGGGACGAGGAGAGAGACCCAGTACTTC; CDR3: CASSSAGTRRETQYF
V: TRBV30; D: -; J: TRBJ1-1; size: -; DNA: TGTGCCTGGAGTAGGCAAGGAGGGAGCACTGAAGCTTTCTTT; CDR3: CAWSRQGGSTEAFF
V: TRBV5-1; D: -; J: TRBJ2-3; size: once; DNA: TGCGCCAGCAGCGGGGGGGACAAGGGAACGAGGCAAGCAGATACGCAGTATTTT; CDR3: CASSGGDKGTRQADTQYF
V: TRBV14; D: -; J: TRBJ1-1; size: -; DNA: TGTGCCAGCAGACAAGTGGGGGGCACTGAAGCTTTCTTT; CDR3: CASRQVGGTEAFF
V: TRBV2; D: -; J: TRBJ1-5; size: few; DNA: TGTGCCAGCACCCAAGGGTGGGATCAGCCCCAGCATTTT; CDR3: CASTQGWDQPQHF
V: TRBV18; D: TRBD1; J: TRBJ1-6; size: -; DNA: TGTGCCAGCTCCCGGGACAGGGTCTCACCCCTCCACTTT; CDR3: CASSRDRVSPLHF
V: TRBV5-5; D: TRBD2; J: TRBJ2-3; size: -; DNA: TGTGCCAGCAGCTCGACTAGCGGGGGGGCAGATACGCAGTATTTT; CDR3: CASSSTSGGADTQYF